The 13 T cell receptor beta chains below all came from one sample that was sequenced in a study of CD8 T cells in ankylosing spondylitis. TCRdb itself ran the 5' RACE reads through MiXCR, one entry per CDR3 protein. This sample has a few hundred thousand distinct CDR3 sequences, with more than 20% found just once. The sample was blood, either unsorted or a sorted T cell fraction (not recorded which). Receptor source: a female donor with ankylosing spondylitis or in good health (not recorded which).

The V and J genes are TRBV24-1 and TRBJ2-3; 8 nucleotides align to TRBD2. The ends lost 7 bases at V and 2 bases at J; junction bases unmatched: 7. Germline CDR1 and CDR2: KGHDR and SFDVKD. The CDR3 is 15 residues long. CDR3 sequence (DNA): TGTGCCACCAGGGACGGGAGGGCAGCCACAGATACGCAGTATTTT. Translated: CATRDGRAATDTQYF.

This clonotype was observed a handful of times. The chain uses TRBV20-1 and TRBJ2-1, with 9 bases fitting TRBD2. The CDR3 runs 15 residues. Per the germline V gene, CDR1 is DFQATT and CDR2 is SNEGSKA (reference sequence). With V trimmed by 5 bases and J by 3 bases, 8 bases remained unmatched. CDR3 bases: TGCAGTGCTGAAGATAGCGGGAGAGTCTACAATGAGCAGTTCTTC. Residues: CSAEDSGRVYNEQFF.

This clonotype was detected a few times. This chain connects TRBV5-6 to TRBJ2-1, with D hard to call. In germline, CDR1 is SGHDT, CDR2 YYEEEE. V was cut by 0 bases and J by 8 bases, with 18 bases left in between. This CDR3 contains 16 residues. CDR3 region: CASSLVGGYRSDEQFF. The CDR3 DNA reads as TGTGCCAGCAGCTTGGTAGGTGGGTACCGGTCCGATGAGCAGTTCTTC.

V is TRBV20-1 and J is TRBJ1-1; tentative D call: TRBD1 (6 bases). The CDR3 has 15 residues. Looked up from germline, CDR1 is DFQATT and CDR2 is SNEGSKA (reference sequence). V dropped 7 bases and J dropped 1 base, with 19 bases sitting between them. CDR3 protein: CSVGRGGIWNTEAFF. The DNA for the CDR3 is TGCAGTGTTGGCAGGGGAGGAATTTGGAACACTGAAGCTTTCTTT.

This clonotype was observed a handful of times. The chain is built from TRBV6-5 and TRBJ2-5; TRBD1 or TRBD2 may be the D gene (6 bases each). Trimming pared 2 bases from V and 4 bases from J, leaving 17 bases between. Germline loops: CDR1 MNHEY, CDR2 SVGAGI. The CDR3 is made up of 16 amino acids. The CDR3 loop is CASSYGGGGMRETQYF. The CDR3, as DNA: TGTGCCAGCAGTTACGGTGGAGGGGGAATGAGAGAGACCCAGTACTTC.

In its sample, this clonotype was seen many times. The rearrangement links TRBV27 to TRBJ1-1; 7 positions match TRBD1. V shed 5 bases and J 3 bases; nucleotides not matched to a gene: 9. The germline gives CDR1 MNHEY, CDR2 SMNVEV (reference sequence). CDR3 length equals 15 residues. The CDR3 nucleotides read TGTGCCAGCAGTCCACGACAGGGACCTTACACTGAAGCTTTCTTT. This sequence encodes CASSPRQGPYTEAFF.

The rearrangement uses TRBV5-6 and TRBJ2-2; D is ambiguous. Trimming stripped 4 bases from V and 1 base from J, with 8 bases between. Germline CDR1 SGHDT, CDR2 YYEEEE. The CDR3 covers 14 residues. CDR3 protein: CASSRRRNTGELFF. CDR3 sequence (DNA): TGTGCCAGCAGCCGCCGACGGAACACCGGGGAGCTGTTTTTT.

The chain is built from TRBV7-9 and TRBJ1-1, with D possibly being TRBD1 (5 bases). Germline CDR1 and CDR2: SEHNR and FQNEAQ (reference sequence). Trimming left V 5 bases short and J 0 bases short, with 13 bases between. The CDR3 extends over 15 amino acids. CDR3 coding DNA: TGTGCCAGCAGCCTCCTACAGGATTTGAACACTGAAGCTTTCTTT. The encoded protein is CASSLLQDLNTEAFF.

This clonotype has just a few counts. The rearrangement joins TRBV6-1 to TRBJ2-7, with D tentatively TRBD1 (5 bases). CDR1 and CDR2 from the germline V gene are MNHNS and SASEGT. The CDR3 spans 15 residues. With 2 bases removed from V and 6 bases from J, the gap between germline ends came to 17 bases. The DNA for the CDR3 is TGTGCCAGCAGTGAAAAAGGGGCTCTTACGGGCGAGCAGTACTTC. This encodes CASSEKGALTGEQYF.

The CDR3 region is CASSLKTGGLETQYF. The DNA for the CDR3 is TGTGCCAGCAGCCTAAAAACAGGCGGTCTAGAGACCCAGTACTTC. The chain uses TRBV11-3 and TRBJ2-5; D is perhaps TRBD1 (5 bases). The CDR3 consists of 15 residues. Germline lookup yields CDR1 SGHNT and CDR2 YENEEA. The V end lost 5 bases, the J end lost 4 bases, and 17 bases lay between the germline ends.

This clonotype turned up a few times. The chain recombines TRBV20-1 with TRBJ2-7, with no clear D. V lost 2 bases to trimming and J lost 6 bases, with 8 bases between them. This CDR3 region has 11 residues. Looked up from germline, CDR1 is DFQATT and CDR2 is SNEGSKA (reference sequence). CDR3 bases: TGCAGTGCTAGACAAGGACCCGAGCAGTACTTC. This translates into CSARQGPEQYF.

The chain recombines TRBV20-1 with TRBJ2-7, with 10 bases identical to TRBD2. Germline CDR1 and CDR2: DFQATT and SNEGSKA (reference sequence). J gave up 3 bases and V 3 bases, and 5 bases lay outside the gene matches. The CDR3 extends over 14 amino acids. CDR3 coding DNA: TGCAGTGCTAGGAAACTAGCGGGAAACTACGAGCAGTACTTC. As protein: CSARKLAGNYEQYF.

This clonotype was seen repeatedly, ten times or more. This chain links TRBV7-8 with TRBJ1-2; D is ambiguous. Between the trimmed V and J ends, which lost 1 base and 6 bases, there was a span of 9 bases. Germline CDR1 reads SGHVS; CDR2 reads FQNEAQ. The CDR3 runs to 13 residues. CDR3 region: CASSLGGHDGYTF. For the CDR3, the DNA is TGTGCCAGCAGCTTAGGAGGGCATGATGGCTACACCTTC. The full variable domain, with the rest looked up from reference TRBV7-8 and TRBJ1-2, is GAGVSQSPRYKVAKRGQDVALRCDPISGHVSLFWYQQALGQGPEFLTYFQNEAQLDKSGLPSDRFFAERPEGSVSTLKIQRTQQEDSAVYLCASSLGGHDGYTFGSGTRLTVV.